This TCR beta chain is drawn from a study of cytomegalovirus exposure and HLA in healthy donors. Study results and limitations: Both high specificity and high sensitivity reportedly marked the classifier's diagnosis of cytomegalovirus status.

PCR involved 60 Vbeta and 13 Jbeta primers. TCRdb's copy holds only in-frame clones and misses some; the assay was immunoSEQ multiplex PCR. The data contain 140,000 to 150,000 clones, roughly 9.7% of them singletons. The CDR3 is made up of 15 amino acids. Germline V gene lookup returns CDR1 MNHEY and CDR2 SVGAGI. V shed 6 bases and J 2 bases; nucleotides not matched to a gene: 5. This clone showed up just a few times. Its antigen is undetermined. Sequencing was performed on PBMCs. The rearrangement links TRBV6-5 to TRBJ1-5; 9 bases line up with TRBD1. The clonotype was recovered from a man aged 45-65 years in good health and CMV-seronegative. CDR3 coding DNA: TGTGCCAGCAGCAAGGACAGGGGCGGCAATCAGCCCCAGCATTTT. Its translation is CASSKDRGGNQPQHF.